This record covers a single TCR beta chain. Its antigen is unidentified. This sample is drawn from a study of beta chain features in type 1 diabetes. General study findings and limits: Shorter TCRB CDR3s, moderately but significantly so, marked every one of the four CD4+ subsets in Type 1 diabetes patients. It was not settled here whether HLA type affects TCRB rearrangement.

Germline values: CDR1 MDHEN, CDR2 SYDVKM. Trimming removed 11 bases from V and 2 bases from J, with 17 bases in between. This CDR3 has 14 residues. Every isolated RNA sample was fully reverse transcribed, so sequencing captured expressed TCRB transcripts. Using immunoSEQ multiplex PCR, the repertoire was profiled, and TCRdb retains in-frame clones only, with some absent. The sample consists of around 690,000 clones, around an eighth of them appearing once. The sequence derives from a man aged 25-45 years with type 1 diabetes. The sequencing input was naive CD4+ T cells from blood. The genes are TRBV28 and TRBJ2-3; the D gene is possibly TRBD2 (7 bases). The CDR3 loop reads CASQRGGLTDTQYF. The CDR3 nucleotides are TGTGCCTCCCAAAGGGGGGGCCTCACAGATACGCAGTATTTT.